The T cell receptor beta chain under discussion was sequenced for a study of T-cell reconstitution after alpha-beta-depleted transplantation in children. Notes on this clonotype: Its cognate antigen is unknown.

Preparation of the TCRbeta library used unique molecular identifiers. TCRdb analysed the PCR reads with MiXCR anew, one entry per CDR3 protein. Of some 78,000 distinct CDR3 sequences listed, over 12% were seen once; the top ten hold around a quarter. General study points: Newly produced T cells mostly accounted for T-cell counts and diversity one year post-transplant.

Germline CDR1 and CDR2: SQVTM and ANQGSEA. CDR3 size: 12 residues. Trimming left V 1 base short and J 1 base short, with 4 bases between. The TCR sequence derives from a male patient aged 2 to 10 who had a stem cell transplant for acute lymphoblastic leukemia, so the T cells may come from the graft donor. The chain combines TRBV29-1 with TRBJ1-1; D unresolved. This specimen consisted of PBMCs, mostly from graft donor cells, obtained 180 days after TCRalphabeta/CD19-depleted stem cell transplant. DNA for the CDR3: TGCAGCGTTGAAGGCGGGAACACTGAAGCTTTCTTT. Its protein product is CSVEGGNTEAFF.